Below, 29 T cell receptor beta chains from the same sample are listed, as sequenced in a study of T-cell memory formation after mild COVID-19. TCRdb called the 5' RACE reads again in MiXCR, with one record for every CDR3 protein. The repertoire has 350,000 or so distinct CDR3 sequences, 20% to 25% of them found once; the top ten carry about 21%. The specimen sequenced was PBMCs or a T cell subset sorted from them (not recorded which). The receptor source for this set is a man aged 18 to 30 who had mild COVID-19 (a few samples of this study predate the infection). Cell type and time point are not known.

The rearrangement joins TRBV5-1 to TRBJ2-4, with D tentatively TRBD2 (6 bases). CDR3 length: 13 residues. Germline CDR1 reads SGHRS; CDR2 reads YFSETQ. With 3 bases removed from V and 8 bases from J, the gap between germline ends came to 12 bases. The CDR3 sequence is CASSSPGEDIQYF. The CDR3, as DNA: TGCGCCAGCAGCTCTCCGGGGGAAGACATTCAGTACTTC.

This clonotype was found a few times. This chain links TRBV20-1 with TRBJ1-2; tentative D call: TRBD1 (6 bases). The CDR3 runs 13 residues. With 0 bases removed from V and 5 bases from J, the gap between germline ends came to 10 bases. Per germline, CDR1 DFQATT and CDR2 SNEGSKA (reference sequence). The DNA for the CDR3 is TGCAGTGCTAGAGATACAGGGTTTTATGGCTACACCTTC. Translating it yields CSARDTGFYGYTF.

This clonotype turned up a few times. The chain employs TRBV7-9 and TRBJ1-1; no clear D gene. Germline V gives CDR1 SEHNR, CDR2 FQNEAQ (reference sequence). The CDR3 runs 14 residues. The V end lost 4 bases, the J end lost 4 bases, and 13 bases lay between the germline ends. CDR3 nucleotide sequence: TGTGCCAGCAGCTCTTCTCTTGGGTTCACTGAAGCTTTCTTT. Amino acids: CASSSSLGFTEAFF. The full variable domain, in which reference TRBV7-9 and TRBJ1-1 provide the parts outside the CDR3, is DTGVSQNPRHKITKRGQNVTFRCDPISEHNRLYWYRQTLGQGPEFLTYFQNEAQLEKSRLLSDRFSAERPKGSFSTLEIQRTEQGDSAMYLCASSSSLGFTEAFFGQGTRLTVV.

This clonotype was recorded a few times. The chain employs TRBV6-5 and TRBJ1-4, with D perhaps TRBD1 (5 bases). From germline, CDR1 is MNHEY and CDR2 SVGAGI. The CDR3 sequence is 15 residues long. Trimming left V 4 bases short and J 5 bases short, with 14 bases between. The DNA for the CDR3 is TGTGCCAGCAGTTGGGGAGGGGCGCGGAATGAAAAACTGTTTTTT. Translated: CASSWGGARNEKLFF.

This sequence joins TRBV7-2 and TRBJ2-5, with D perhaps TRBD2 (6 bases). The V gene lost 4 bases and the J gene lost 5 bases, with 11 bases spanning the gap. Germline assignment: CDR1 SGHTA and CDR2 FQGNSA. The CDR3 contains 13 residues. CDR3: CASSSGELETQYF. The CDR3 nucleotides are TGTGCCAGCAGCTCGGGGGAGTTGGAGACCCAGTACTTC.

V usage is TRBV7-9 and J usage is TRBJ2-1; 8 nucleotides align to TRBD1. Germline CDR1 and CDR2: SEHNR and FQNEAQ (reference sequence). This CDR3 spans 17 amino acids. V was pared by 5 bases and J by 6 bases, with 15 bases of the junction left unmatched. The CDR3 protein is CASSPRSTGAFSNEQFF. The CDR3 DNA sequence: TGTGCCAGCAGCCCTCGATCGACAGGGGCGTTTTCCAATGAGCAGTTCTTC. Using reference TRBV7-9 and TRBJ2-1 for the parts outside the CDR3, the full variable domain is DTGVSQNPRHKITKRGQNVTFRCDPISEHNRLYWYRQTLGQGPEFLTYFQNEAQLEKSRLLSDRFSAERPKGSFSTLEIQRTEQGDSAMYLCASSPRSTGAFSNEQFFGPGTRLTVL.

The gene calls are TRBV4-1 and TRBJ2-7, with D uncertain. The CDR3 runs to 13 residues. Germline V gives CDR1 MGHRA, CDR2 YSYEKL. V lost 2 bases, J lost 2 bases, and 7 bases lay in between. The CDR3 spells CASSQYLAYEQYF. DNA of the CDR3: TGCGCCAGCAGCCAATACCTCGCCTACGAGCAGTACTTC.

The table lists this clonotype with many counts. CDR3 protein: CASSYTTDHPRQFF. The CDR3 DNA is TGTGCCAGCAGTTATACAACGGATCACCCTCGGCAGTTCTTC. This chain uses TRBV6-2 or TRBV6-3 with TRBJ2-1; D is unclear. V was cut by 3 bases and J by 12 bases, with 18 bases left in between. The CDR3 loop spans 14 amino acids. The germline CDR1 and CDR2 sequences are MNHEY and SVGEGT.

Comments on this clonotype: One base away lies a much larger clone, so this may be a sequencing read error. This chain uses TRBV11-3 with TRBJ1-2, with a possible D match to TRBD1 (5 bases). Germline V gene data show CDR1 as SGHNT and CDR2 as YENEEA. The CDR3 totals 13 residues. The CDR3, as DNA: TGTGCCAGCAGATTAGCAACAGGAACGGGCTACACCTTC. Amino acid sequence: CASRLATGTGYTF.

The sample holds a few counts of this clonotype. The chain has TRBV7-2 and TRBJ2-5; TRBD2 agrees at 10 bases. CDR1 is SGHTA and CDR2 is FQGNSA in the germline V gene. Losses at the gene ends were 1 base for V and 3 bases for J; bases not matched to a gene: 11. This CDR3 has 18 amino acids. CDR3 DNA sequence: TGTGCCAGCAGCTTAGACCCCCGTCCTAGCGGGGGCAAAGAGACCCAGTACTTC. Protein: CASSLDPRPSGGKETQYF. Filled out from reference TRBV7-2 and TRBJ2-5, the complete variable domain reads GAGVSQSPSNKVTEKGKDVELRCDPISGHTALYWYRQSLGQGLEFLIYFQGNSAPDKSGLPSDRFSAERTGGSVSTLTIQRTQQEDSAVYLCASSLDPRPSGGKETQYFGPGTRLLVL.

The rearrangement joins TRBV20-1 to TRBJ2-5; TRBD2 might be the D (5 bases). Germline CDR1 and CDR2: DFQATT and SNEGSKA (reference sequence). The CDR3 length is 14 residues. The germline V and J ends were trimmed by 5 bases and 4 bases, with 17 bases remaining between them. The CDR3 sequence: CSAGRGWTGETQYF. CDR3 nucleotides: TGCAGTGCTGGCCGGGGTTGGACGGGAGAGACCCAGTACTTC.

This clonotype was counted many times. The rearrangement links TRBV5-1 to TRBJ1-4, with D maybe TRBD1 (5 bases). CDR3 size: 14 residues. The V end was cut by 3 bases, the J end by 1 base, with 7 bases between. Per the germline V gene, CDR1 is SGHRS and CDR2 is YFSETQ. CDR3 in amino acids: CASSSDITNEKLFF. The DNA for the CDR3 is TGCGCCAGCAGCTCGGACATAACTAATGAAAAACTGTTTTTT.

The genes are TRBV15 and TRBJ1-2; maybe TRBD1 (6 bases). V was shortened by 0 bases and J by 6 bases, with 20 bases between the two germline ends. The CDR3 runs to 17 residues. The V gene's germline CDR1 is LNHNV and CDR2 YYDKDF (reference sequence). This chain's CDR3 is CATSRDLGFRTEDGYTF. The CDR3 DNA reads TGTGCCACCAGCAGAGATCTAGGGTTTCGGACAGAAGATGGCTACACCTTC. The full variable domain, its missing parts supplied by reference TRBV15 and TRBJ1-2, is DAMVIQNPRYQVTQFGKPVTLSCSQTLNHNVMYWYQQKSSQAPKLLFHYYDKDFNNEADTPDNFQSRRPNTSFCFLDIRSPGLGDTAMYLCATSRDLGFRTEDGYTFGSGTRLTVV.

The CDR3 DNA follows: TGTGCCAGCAGCCGGATGACCGGTGCGGACTATGGCTACACCTTC. Its translation: CASSRMTGADYGYTF. J is TRBJ1-2 and V is TRBV9; D is uncertain. V shed 4 bases and J shed 3 bases, with 16 bases lying between them. The CDR3 length is 15 residues. The germline CDR1 and CDR2 sequences are SGDLS and YYNGEE.

This clonotype was seen a handful of times. This chain links TRBV20-1 with TRBJ2-7, with 7 bases aligning to TRBD1. Germline lookup yields CDR1 DFQATT and CDR2 SNEGSKA (reference sequence). Trimming removed 3 bases from V and 0 bases from J; junction bases left unmatched: 2. CDR3 size: 13 residues. CDR3 sequence: CSASSGGSYEQYF. CDR3 nucleotides: TGCAGTGCTAGTTCAGGGGGCTCCTACGAGCAGTACTTC.

The table lists this clonotype with a few counts. The CDR3 region has the DNA TGTGCCAGCAGTGACCCGGGTTTGGCACCCCTCCACTTT. Protein: CASSDPGLAPLHF. The chain joins TRBV25-1 to TRBJ1-6; D gene unclear. Germline V gene lookup returns CDR1 MGHDK and CDR2 SYGVNS. CDR3 size: 13 residues. V was cut by 3 bases and J by 11 bases, with 11 bases left in between.

This clonotype was picked up a small number of times. The chain carries TRBV6-1 and TRBJ2-4; the match to TRBD2 covers 7 bases. The CDR3 extends over 12 amino acids. Per the germline V gene, CDR1 is MNHNS and CDR2 is SASEGT. Trimming at V came to 8 bases and at J to 15 bases, leaving 13 bases not matched to a gene. CDR3 coding DNA: TGTGCCAGCGGCCTCGCGGGGGAGGGAAGGTACTTC. This translates into CASGLAGEGRYF.

This chain uses TRBV7-3 with TRBJ2-2, with D unresolved. This CDR3 contains 12 residues. Germline assignment: CDR1 SGHTA and CDR2 FQGTGA. Trimming shortened V by 0 bases and J by 6 bases, and 2 bases separated the two germline ends. CDR3 amino acids: CASSLTPGELFF. In nucleotides, the CDR3 is TGTGCCAGCAGCTTAACCCCCGGGGAGCTGTTTTTT.

The CDR3 protein is CASSARENTEAFF. CDR3 nucleotide sequence: TGTGCCAGCAGCGCTCGGGAAAACACTGAAGCTTTCTTT. The rearrangement joins TRBV6-4 to TRBJ1-1; D unclear. Germline values: CDR1 MRHNA, CDR2 SNTAGT. The length of the CDR3 is 13 residues. V lost 6 bases, J lost 2 bases, and 10 bases lay in between.

This clonotype was counted only a few times. V usage is TRBV5-1 and J usage is TRBJ2-6; D gene ambiguous. The V and J ends lost 0 bases and 3 bases respectively, with 13 bases between them. Per germline, CDR1 SGHRS and CDR2 YFSETQ. The CDR3 totals 17 residues. The CDR3 DNA is TGCGCCAGCAGCTTGGCGGTTAGGGTTCTTGGGGCCAACGTCCTGACTTTC. This sequence encodes CASSLAVRVLGANVLTF. The complete variable domain, with remaining parts taken from reference TRBV5-1 and TRBJ2-6, reads KAGVTQTPRYLIKTRGQQVTLSCSPISGHRSVSWYQQTPGQGLQFLFEYFSETQRNKGNFPGRFSGRQFSNSRSEMNVSTLELGDSALYLCASSLAVRVLGANVLTFGAGSRLTVL.

This chain joins TRBV11-2 and TRBJ2-1; D ambiguous. V shed 4 bases and J shed 7 bases, with 5 bases lying between them. In germline, CDR1 is SGHAT, CDR2 FQNNGV. The CDR3 length is 11 residues. CDR3 residues: CASSSWNEQFF. CDR3 DNA: TGTGCCAGCAGCTCCTGGAATGAGCAGTTCTTC.

The chain employs TRBV7-9 and TRBJ1-2; no clear D. The CDR3 spans 12 residues. Deletions cut 8 bases from V and 4 bases from J, with 11 bases between. Germline CDR1 and CDR2: SEHNR and FQNEAQ (reference sequence). The CDR3 loop reads CASYGIRYGYTF. CDR3 DNA: TGTGCCAGCTACGGGATACGCTATGGCTACACCTTC. Together with reference TRBV7-9 and TRBJ1-2, the CDR3 gives the full variable domain: DTGVSQNPRHKITKRGQNVTFRCDPISEHNRLYWYRQTLGQGPEFLTYFQNEAQLEKSRLLSDRFSAERPKGSFSTLEIQRTEQGDSAMYLCASYGIRYGYTFGSGTRLTVV.

The V and J genes are TRBV19 and TRBJ1-5; no definite D call. CDR1 LNHDA and CDR2 SQIVND come from the germline V gene (reference sequence). There are 15 residues in the CDR3. With 3 bases removed from V and 3 bases from J, the gap between germline ends came to 12 bases. DNA of the CDR3: TGTGCCAGTAGTATGGGTCCGCAGTCCAATCAGCCCCAGCATTTT. Translating it yields CASSMGPQSNQPQHF.

The CDR3 here is CASSLLIQETQYF. The CDR3 DNA is TGTGCCAGCAGCTTGTTGATCCAAGAGACCCAGTACTTC. The genes are TRBV5-6 and TRBJ2-5, with no clear D. The CDR3 has 13 amino acids. Germline assignment: CDR1 SGHDT and CDR2 YYEEEE. V lost 1 base and J 1 base, leaving 5 bases between the germline ends. Drawing the rest from reference TRBV5-6 and TRBJ2-5, the complete variable domain is DAGVTQSPTHLIKTRGQQVTLRCSPKSGHDTVSWYQQALGQGPQFIFQYYEEEERQRGNFPDRFSGHQFPNYSSELNVNALLLGDSALYLCASSLLIQETQYFGPGTRLLVL.

This clonotype was seen only a few times. The rearrangement uses TRBV5-1 and TRBJ1-1; unclear D gene. The V gene's germline CDR1 is SGHRS and CDR2 YFSETQ. V was cut by 2 bases and J by 1 base, with 12 bases left in between. This CDR3 comprises 15 residues. The CDR3 loop is CASSFVSPSNTEAFF. The CDR3 region has the DNA TGCGCCAGCAGCTTCGTCTCTCCCTCGAACACTGAAGCTTTCTTT.

The chain couples TRBV4-1 to TRBJ1-4; weak D call: TRBD1 (5 bases). The CDR3 has 17 residues. Looked up from germline, CDR1 is MGHRA and CDR2 is YSYEKL. With 1 base removed from V and 7 bases from J, the gap between germline ends came to 19 bases. The CDR3 bases are TGCGCCAGCAGCCAAGCAATCTTGACAGAGGCGGCTGAAAAACTGTTTTTT. This sequence encodes CASSQAILTEAAEKLFF.

The V call is TRBV20-1, the J call TRBJ1-1; D is unclear. This CDR3 region has 14 residues. CDR1 DFQATT and CDR2 SNEGSKA come from the germline V gene (reference sequence). Trimming pared 2 bases from V and 1 base from J, leaving 11 bases between. The CDR3: CSARHPRRNTEAFF. CDR3 nucleotides: TGCAGTGCTAGACATCCCAGGCGGAACACTGAAGCTTTCTTT.

V gene TRBV14 combines with J gene TRBJ2-5, with 9 bases lining up with TRBD1. V lost 4 bases to trimming and J lost 4 bases; unmatched junction nucleotides: 7. This CDR3 spans 15 amino acids. The germline V gene encodes CDR1 SGHDN and CDR2 FVKESK. The CDR3 DNA reads as TGTGCCAGCAGCCGGGGACAGGGTTTTCCAGAGACCCAGTACTTC. Translation gives CASSRGQGFPETQYF.

The chain uses TRBV7-2 and TRBJ1-2; weak D call: TRBD1 (5 bases). The CDR3 extends over 15 amino acids. V was shortened by 1 base and J by 4 bases, with 13 bases between the two germline ends. Per germline, CDR1 SGHTA and CDR2 FQGNSA. The CDR3 region has the DNA TGTGCCAGCAGCTTAGAGGGCAGCAGGGTCTATGGCTACACCTTC. Translated: CASSLEGSRVYGYTF.